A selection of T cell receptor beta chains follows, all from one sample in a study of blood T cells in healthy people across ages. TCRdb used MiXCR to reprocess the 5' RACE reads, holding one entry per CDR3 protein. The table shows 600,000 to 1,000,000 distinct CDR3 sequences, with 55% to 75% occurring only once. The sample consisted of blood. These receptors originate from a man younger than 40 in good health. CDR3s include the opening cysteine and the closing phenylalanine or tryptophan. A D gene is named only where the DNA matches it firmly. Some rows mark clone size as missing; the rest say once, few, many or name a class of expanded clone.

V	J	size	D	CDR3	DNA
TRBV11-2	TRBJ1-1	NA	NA	CASSLQGTRTEAFF	TGTGCCAGCAGCTTACAGGGCACGAGGACTGAAGCTTTCTTT
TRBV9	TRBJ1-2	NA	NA	CASSVGGLGYGYTF	TGTGCCAGCAGCGTAGGAGGGCTGGGCTATGGCTACACCTTC
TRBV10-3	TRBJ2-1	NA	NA	CAIAPGNGVEQFF	TGTGCCATCGCGCCAGGGAACGGTGTGGAGCAGTTCTTC
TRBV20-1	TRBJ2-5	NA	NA	CSARGGAYQETQYF	TGCAGTGCTAGGGGCGGGGCGTACCAAGAGACCCAGTACTTC
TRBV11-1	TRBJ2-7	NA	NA	CASSSDWYEQYF	TGTGCCAGCAGCTCCGACTGGTACGAGCAGTACTTC
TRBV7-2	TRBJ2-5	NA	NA	CASGAAEMETQYF	TGTGCCAGCGGCGCAGCGGAGATGGAGACCCAGTACTTC
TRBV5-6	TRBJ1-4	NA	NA	CASSLLAGTLGEKLFF	TGTGCCAGCAGCTTGCTTGCCGGCACTCTTGGGGAAAAACTGTTTTTT
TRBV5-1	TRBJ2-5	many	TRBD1	CASSLGDREETQYF	TGCGCCAGCAGCTTGGGGGACAGGGAGGAGACCCAGTACTTC
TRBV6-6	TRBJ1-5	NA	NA	CASSLQGDNQPQHF	TGTGCCAGCTCCTTACAGGGTGACAATCAGCCCCAGCATTTT
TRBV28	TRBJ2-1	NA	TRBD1	CASSFSGQGNNEQFF	TGTGCCAGCAGTTTTTCGGGACAGGGTAACAATGAGCAGTTCTTC
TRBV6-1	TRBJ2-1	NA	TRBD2	CASMGTRNPYEQFF	TGTGCCAGCATGGGGACTAGGAATCCCTATGAGCAGTTCTTC
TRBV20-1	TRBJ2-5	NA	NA	CSAIRTGPRTQYF	TGCAGTGCTATAAGAACAGGGCCGCGGACCCAGTACTTC
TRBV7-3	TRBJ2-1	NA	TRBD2	CASSPSGRSSRNEQFF	TGTGCCAGCAGCCCTAGCGGGAGGTCTAGTCGGAATGAGCAGTTCTTC
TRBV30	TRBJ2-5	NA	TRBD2	CAWSPIAGEGNEQYF	TGTGCCTGGAGTCCTATAGCGGGAGAGGGGAATGAGCAGTACTTC
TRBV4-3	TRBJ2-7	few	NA	CASSQDYRGSYEQYF	TGCGCCAGCAGCCAAGATTATAGGGGGTCCTACGAGCAGTACTTC
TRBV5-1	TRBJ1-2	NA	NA	CASRLEGGALGTGNYGYTF	TGCGCCAGCCGATTGGAAGGGGGGGCACTTGGAACCGGGAACTATGGCTACACCTTC
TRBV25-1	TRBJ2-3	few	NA	CASTTQITGAPLLQPYTGYF	TGTGCCAGCACGACCCAAATCACCGGGGCTCCCCTTTTGCAGCCCTATACGGGGTATTTT
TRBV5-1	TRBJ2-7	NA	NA	CASSPRDTLYEQYF	TGCGCCAGCAGCCCCAGGGACACGCTCTACGAGCAGTACTTC
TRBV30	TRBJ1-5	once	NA	CAWKFGDQPQHF	TGTGCCTGGAAATTTGGGGATCAGCCCCAGCATTTT
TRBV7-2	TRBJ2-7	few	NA	CASSALPYEQYF	TGTGCCAGCAGCGCCCTCCCCTACGAGCAGTACTTC
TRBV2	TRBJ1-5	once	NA	CASRIGVSNQPQHF	TGTGCCAGCAGAATCGGGGTTAGCAATCAGCCCCAGCATTTT
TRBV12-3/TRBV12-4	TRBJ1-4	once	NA	CASSHGELYEKLFF	TGTGCCAGCAGTCACGGGGAGCTGTATGAAAAACTGTTTTTT
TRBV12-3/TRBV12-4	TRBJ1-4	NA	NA	CASSVHRRDEKLFF	TGTGCCAGCAGTGTTCACCGCAGGGATGAAAAACTGTTTTTT
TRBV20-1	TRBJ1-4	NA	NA	CAEEDPSTNEKLFF	TGCGCAGAAGAGGACCCCTCGACTAATGAAAAACTGTTTTTT